The 6 T cell receptor beta chains below all came from one sample that was sequenced in a study of long-term antiretroviral therapy in people with HIV. Sequencing used immunoSEQ v3.0 at survey level. Only in-frame clones appear in the TCRdb table, and some are missing; sequencing was by immunoSEQ multiplex PCR. The repertoire has tens of thousands of clones, 70% to 90% of them found once; the top ten carry approximately 13%. Here the sequenced sample was unsorted PBMCs, taken 1.1 years after starting antiretroviral therapy. The receptors here all came from a man between 18 and 29 years old with HIV.

V usage is TRBV27 and J usage is TRBJ2-7, with a weak D call TRBD1 (5 bases). Per the germline V gene, CDR1 is MNHEY and CDR2 is SMNVEV (reference sequence). The CDR3 sequence is 15 residues long. The germline V and J ends were trimmed by 0 bases and 5 bases, with 14 bases remaining between them. The CDR3 DNA is TGTGCCAGCAGTTTATCGTTTCTGGGGCAGGACGAGCAGTACTTC. This encodes CASSLSFLGQDEQYF.

This clone was counted only a few times. The chain employs TRBV5-1 and TRBJ1-2; D gene ambiguous. The CDR3 runs 12 residues. The V and J ends lost 5 bases and 8 bases respectively, with 13 bases between them. Germline CDR1 reads SGHRS; CDR2 reads YFSETQ. CDR3 sequence reads: CASRIETAGYTF. CDR3 DNA sequence: TGCGCCAGCAGGATTGAAACGGCGGGCTACACCTTC.

The V and J genes are TRBV7-9 and TRBJ2-5, with TRBD1 matching over 7 bases. This CDR3 is 14 amino acids long. V shed 8 bases, J shed 2 bases, and the junction held 8 bases outside the gene matches. Germline CDR1 SEHNR, CDR2 FQNEAQ (reference sequence). DNA of the CDR3: TGTGCCAGCCGCCCTCGGGACAGACAAGAGACCCAGTACTTC. Protein: CASRPRDRQETQYF. The variable domain in full, with the rest retrieved from reference TRBV7-9 and TRBJ2-5, is DTGVSQNPRHKITKRGQNVTFRCDPISEHNRLYWYRQTLGQGPEFLTYFQNEAQLEKSRLLSDRFSAERPKGSFSTLEIQRTEQGDSAMYLCASRPRDRQETQYFGPGTRLLVL.

This rearrangement joins TRBV18 to TRBJ2-6, with D tentatively TRBD1 (6 bases). V gave up 3 bases and J gave up 0 bases, with 15 bases separating them. Germline loops: CDR1 KGHSH, CDR2 LQKENI. This CDR3 spans 18 amino acids. The CDR3 spells CASSPLVGQNSGANVLTF. CDR3 nucleotides: TGTGCCAGCTCACCTCTGGTCGGACAGAACTCTGGGGCCAACGTCCTGACTTTC.

The chain has TRBV9 and TRBJ1-4; D not certain. The germline gives CDR1 SGDLS, CDR2 YYNGEE. The CDR3 spans 13 residues. Trimming cost V 2 bases and J 6 bases, with 8 bases left between them. CDR3 nucleotide sequence: TGTGCCAGCAGCGTGGGAAGGGATGAAAAACTGTTTTTT. Amino acid sequence: CASSVGRDEKLFF.

This clone was found once. The chain has TRBV4-3 and TRBJ2-3; possible D gene TRBD1, 6 bases. Trimming shortened V by 2 bases and J by 3 bases, and 9 bases separated the two germline ends. CDR3 length equals 14 residues. Germline CDR1 is LGHNA and CDR2 is YSLEER. CDR3 sequence reads: CASSQLQGTDTQYF. CDR3 nucleotides: TGCGCCAGCAGCCAATTACAGGGTACAGATACGCAGTATTTT.